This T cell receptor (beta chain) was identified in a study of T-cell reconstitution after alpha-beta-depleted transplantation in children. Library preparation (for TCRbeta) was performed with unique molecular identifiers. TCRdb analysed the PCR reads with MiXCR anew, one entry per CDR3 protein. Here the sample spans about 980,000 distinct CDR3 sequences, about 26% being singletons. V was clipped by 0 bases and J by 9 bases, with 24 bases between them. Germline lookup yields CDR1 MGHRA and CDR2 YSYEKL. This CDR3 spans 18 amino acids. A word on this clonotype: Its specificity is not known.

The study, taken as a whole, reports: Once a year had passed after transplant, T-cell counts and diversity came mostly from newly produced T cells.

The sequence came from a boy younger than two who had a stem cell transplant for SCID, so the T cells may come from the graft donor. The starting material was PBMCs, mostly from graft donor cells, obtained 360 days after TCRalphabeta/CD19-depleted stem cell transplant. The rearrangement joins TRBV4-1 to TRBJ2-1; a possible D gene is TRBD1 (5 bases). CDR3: CASSQDVRGRRRVGEQFF. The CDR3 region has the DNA TGCGCCAGCAGCCAAGATGTTAGGGGTCGGCGACGGGTGGGTGAGCAGTTCTTC.